These 23 T cell receptor beta chains share one sample of origin, sequenced in a study of tumor and adjacent non-tumor tissue in lung cancer. No cell sorting was done before RNA was extracted from the tissue. This non-tumor lung sample came from over 3 cm beyond the tumor edge. TCRbeta libraries were built with three rounds of nested PCR, modified from ARM-PCR. TCRdb analysed the multiplex PCR reads with MiXCR anew, one entry per CDR3 protein. Among about 86,000 distinct CDR3 sequences listed, around 76% were seen once. The specimen sequenced was distant non-tumor lung tissue. The source of these receptors is a woman aged 45-65 years with non-small cell lung cancer.

Worth noting for this clonotype: A single base separates this from a much larger clone, so it may be a read error. The chain links TRBV20-1 to TRBJ1-6; a weak D match, TRBD1 (6 bases). The germline V gene encodes CDR1 DFQATT and CDR2 SNEGSKA (reference sequence). The CDR3 spans 15 residues. As DNA, the CDR3 is TGCTGTGCTAGAGAGTACGGGGGGCAGAATTCACCCCTCCACTTT. Residues: CCAREYGGQNSPLHF.

Of note for this clonotype: Mismatch with germline at one junction end may stem from a read error. The chain uses TRBV12-3 or TRBV12-4 and TRBJ2-3; 8 bases align to TRBD2. The CDR3 runs to 17 residues. CDR3: CASSLTIAGTYTDRQYF. The CDR3 DNA sequence: TGTGCCAGCAGCCTGACTATAGCGGGAACCTACACAGATAGGCAGTATTTT.

CDR3 sequence reads: CGGMTGGQENTEAFF. CDR3 nucleotide sequence: TGCGGCGGCATGACCGGCGGGCAGGAGAACACTGAAGCTTTCTTT. The chain employs TRBV29-1 and TRBJ1-1; D is undetermined. In germline, CDR1 is SQVTM, CDR2 ANQGSEA. This CDR3 comprises 15 residues.

This clonotype was counted only a few times. A much larger clone lies a single base off, so this may be a read error. The chain joins TRBV2 to TRBJ2-7; no clear D gene. Germline CDR1 reads SNHLY; CDR2 reads FYNNEI. CDR3 length: 12 residues. The germline V and J ends were trimmed by 5 bases and 1 base, with 6 bases remaining between them. The chain's CDR3 is CASSRRSYEQYF. The CDR3 nucleotides are TGTGCCAGCAGTAGACGGTCCTACGAGCAGTACTTC.

By share, this clonotype ranks as medium-sized (0.01 to 0.1%). The V gene is TRBV11-2, the J gene TRBJ2-7; 9 bases fit TRBD1. The CDR3 totals 16 residues. The germline V gene has CDR1 SGHAT and CDR2 FQNNGV. With V trimmed by 5 bases and J by 0 bases, 8 bases remained unmatched. CDR3 nucleotide sequence: TGTGCCAGCAGCCAGGGACAGGGAGAGTTCTCCTACGAGCAGTACTTC. This sequence encodes CASSQGQGEFSYEQYF.

A remark on this clonotype: Given a much more abundant clone one base away, this may be a read error. The chain employs TRBV7-9 and TRBJ2-7; 8 nucleotides align to TRBD2. Trimming cost V 5 bases and J 0 bases; bases outside gene matches: 9. This CDR3 contains 16 residues. In germline, CDR1 is SEHNR, CDR2 FQNEAQ (reference sequence). This chain's CDR3 is CASSHIGGLVSYEQYF. Written as DNA, the CDR3 is TGTGCCAGCAGCCACATTGGGGGACTAGTCTCCTACGAGCAGTACTTC.

Comment on this clonotype: The junction shows a germline mismatch at one end, possibly a read error. The J gene is TRBJ2-7, the V gene TRBV29-1; D is possibly TRBD1 (6 bases). Germline CDR1 reads SQVTM; CDR2 reads ANQGSEA. The CDR3 extends over 14 amino acids. The CDR3 DNA is TGCAACGTTGGCCTCAGACAGGTTTCCAACGAGCAGTACTTC. Translated, it gives CNVGLRQVSNEQYF.

Of note for this clonotype: Here the CDR3 omits its conserved ending phenylalanine or tryptophan, so a read error is the likely source. It is unclear where the CDR3 begins or ends on the DNA, so no DNA is shown, and the CDR3 is as TCRdb lists it. This chain links TRBV5-1 with TRBJ2-2; TRBD1 is taken as the D call from the table, unchecked against the DNA. The germline gives CDR1 SGHRS, CDR2 YFSETQ. Both ends counted, the CDR3 spans 18 residues. The CDR3 protein is CASSSDRGWSPNTGELFV.

About this clonotype: Compared with germline, one end of the junction differs, possibly owing to a read error. J is TRBJ2-1 and V is TRBV5-4, with 8 bases aligning to TRBD2. Germline loops: CDR1 SGHNT, CDR2 YYREEE (reference sequence). This CDR3 has 15 residues. This CDR3 reads CASSMEAGAGNEEFF. In nucleotides, the CDR3 is TGTGCCAGCAGCATGGAAGCGGGAGCGGGCAATGAGGAGTTCTTC.

V is TRBV6-6 and J is TRBJ2-1, with D unclear. Deletions cut 2 bases from V and 10 bases from J, with 18 bases between. The CDR3 extends over 15 amino acids. Germline-derived CDR1 and CDR2 are MNHNY and SVGAGI (reference sequence). This CDR3 reads CASSYPAHRSGEQFF. In DNA, the CDR3 is TGTGCCAGCAGTTACCCAGCTCATAGGTCTGGGGAGCAGTTCTTC.

As concerns this clonotype: Germline and junction disagree at one end, which may indicate a read error. The rearrangement joins TRBV9 to TRBJ1-1; D not resolved. Looked up from germline, CDR1 is SGDLS and CDR2 is YYNGEE. CDR3 length: 15 amino acids. The CDR3 loop is CASSLLPQANTDAFF. Here the CDR3 DNA reads TGTGCCAGCAGCCTACTACCACAAGCGAACACTGATGCTTTCTTT.

In regard to this clonotype: This may be a read error, as it is one base from a much larger clone. V and J are TRBV14 and TRBJ2-2, with 11 bases aligning to TRBD2. Unmatched junction bases numbered 9, after V lost 4 bases and J lost 5 bases. The germline gives CDR1 SGHDN, CDR2 FVKESK. The CDR3 is 17 amino acids. CDR3 bases: TGTGCCAGCAGCCGGGAGGGACTAGCGGAGGTTACCGGGGAGCTGTTTTTT. Its translation is CASSREGLAEVTGELFF.

This sequence joins TRBV28 and TRBJ1-5; D gene ambiguous. V lost 9 bases, J lost 10 bases, and 13 bases lay in between. Germline V gene lookup returns CDR1 MDHEN and CDR2 SYDVKM. The CDR3 runs to 11 residues. In DNA, the CDR3 is TGTGCCAGTTCCCTAATGGGCCCCCAGCATTTT. Translation gives CASSLMGPQHF.

A note on this clonotype: The missing conserved phenylalanine or tryptophan at the end of this CDR3 makes a read error likely. The DNA is left out, because the CDR3 cannot be placed on it with certainty; the CDR3 is given as TCRdb lists it. V is TRBV14 and J is TRBJ2-3; no DNA check was done on the table's D call, TRBD2. Ends included, the CDR3 has 13 residues. The germline gives CDR1 SGHDN, CDR2 FVKESK. CDR3: CASSQERSGRFSL.

This clonotype was recorded at least ten times. The chain links TRBV4-2 to TRBJ2-1; 7 positions match TRBD1. Per the germline V gene, CDR1 is LGHNA and CDR2 is YNFKEQ. CDR3 length equals 15 residues. Trimming cost V 0 bases and J 4 bases; bases outside gene matches: 3. The CDR3 here is CASSQDRDRYNEQFF. Here the CDR3 DNA reads TGTGCCAGCAGCCAAGACCGGGACAGATACAATGAGCAGTTCTTC.

Of note for this clonotype: The junction shows a germline mismatch at one end, possibly a read error. The CDR3 loop is CGSSPTPSTGDEQFF. CDR3 DNA: TGTGGCAGCAGCCCGACGCCTTCGACGGGCGATGAACAGTTCTTC. The chain recombines TRBV11-1 with TRBJ2-1; D gene ambiguous. The CDR3 runs to 15 residues. CDR1 is SGHAT, CDR2 FQDESV, per germline (reference sequence).

The rearrangement joins TRBV29-1 to TRBJ2-1, with D possibly TRBD1 on 5 matching bases. The CDR3 is made up of 13 amino acids. The germline V gene has CDR1 SQVTM and CDR2 ANQGSEA. The CDR3 loop reads CNIAGRDYNEQFF. For the CDR3, the DNA is TGCAACATTGCTGGCAGGGACTACAATGAGCAGTTCTTC.

About this clonotype: At one boundary the junction diverges from the germline segment, which might be a read error. The V and J genes are TRBV5-6 and TRBJ2-3; TRBD1 matches at 7 bases. Looked up from germline, CDR1 is SGHDT and CDR2 is YYEEEE. The CDR3 is 15 residues long. The CDR3 reads CTSSFGQAVTDTQYF. The CDR3 DNA sequence: TGTACCAGCAGTTTCGGACAGGCAGTCACAGATACGCAGTATTTT.

Points on this clonotype: One end of the junction varies from germline; a read error may be responsible. The V and J genes are TRBV6-5 and TRBJ2-7; D tentatively fits TRBD1 or TRBD2 (6 bases each). Germline CDR1 MNHEY, CDR2 SVGAGI. The CDR3 contains 13 residues. This CDR3 reads CGSSYSMGGEQYF. CDR3 nucleotide sequence: TGTGGCAGCAGTTACTCCATGGGGGGCGAACAGTACTTC.

This clonotype turned up a few times. Relative to the germline gene, one junction end is altered; a read error may explain this. The chain recombines TRBV11-2 with TRBJ1-1; D is possibly TRBD1 (6 bases). This CDR3 comprises 15 residues. Per the germline V gene, CDR1 is SGHAT and CDR2 is FQNNGV. The CDR3 DNA reads as TGTGCCAGTAGCTTAGAGCTGGGGGCGAACGCTGAAGCTTTCTTT. Protein sequence: CASSLELGANAEAFF.

Of note for this clonotype: One end of the junction does not line up with germline, which may come from a read error. The chain is built from TRBV5-5 and TRBJ2-7, with 13 bases identical to TRBD2. There are 14 residues in the CDR3. The germline V gene encodes CDR1 SGHKS and CDR2 YYEKEE (reference sequence). The CDR3 region has the DNA TGTGTCAGCGGCTTCGGACTAGCGGGAGCCGAGCGGTACTTC. Its translation: CVSGFGLAGAERYF.

This clonotype occurred many times. This could be a read error, since a much larger clone is one nucleotide away. The rearrangement links TRBV4-2 to TRBJ2-2; TRBD2 matches at 7 bases. From germline, CDR1 is LGHNA and CDR2 YNFKEQ. The CDR3 spans 14 residues. This chain's CDR3 is CVSSQGLDTGELFF. The CDR3 nucleotides are TGTGTCAGCAGCCAAGGACTAGACACCGGGGAGCTGTTTTTT.

Concerning this clonotype itself: The CDR3 does not close with the conserved phenylalanine or tryptophan, likely indicating a read error. The V call is TRBV11-2, the J call TRBJ2-3; 9 positions agree with TRBD2. Per germline, CDR1 SGHAT and CDR2 FQNNGV. The CDR3 has 17 amino acids. The trim removed 6 bases at V and 7 bases at J, leaving 17 bases unmatched. CDR3 bases: TGTGCCAGCAGTTCGTTAGCGGGAGCGGGTGATGCATATACGCAGTATTCT. Translated, it gives CASSSLAGAGDAYTQYS.